One and the same sample provided the 32 T cell receptor beta chains below, sequenced in a study of shared clonotypes between healthy human individuals. TCRdb's table, derived via immunoSEQ multiplex PCR, lists solely in-frame clones and lacks some. The sample records 2 million to 2.5 million clones, about nine tenths being singletons. Sequenced material: naive CD4+ T cells from PBMCs. Subset specified: CD45RA+ positively selected. The receptor set was obtained from a man aged 18-30 years in good health. Some clones in this sample may be carry-over from other donors' samples.

This sequence joins TRBV4-2 and TRBJ1-3, with 10 bases aligning to TRBD1. Germline V gene data show CDR1 as LGHNA and CDR2 as YNFKEQ. J was trimmed by 0 bases and V by 4 bases; bases with no gene match: 15. CDR3 length: 20 residues. The CDR3 protein is CASSLKWDRGARPSGNTIYF. CDR3 DNA: TGTGCCAGCAGCCTGAAATGGGACAGGGGCGCTCGGCCCTCTGGAAACACCATATATTTT.

The chain combines TRBV28 with TRBJ2-1; D is possibly TRBD2 (6 bases). Germline loops: CDR1 MDHEN, CDR2 SYDVKM. Trimming removed 7 bases from V and 4 bases from J, with 17 bases in between. The CDR3 spans 15 residues. The CDR3 DNA follows: TGTGCCAGCACCACTGGGGTTAGCGGATACAATGAGCAGTTCTTC. Its translation: CASTTGVSGYNEQFF.

With regard to this clone: Other DNA sequences within the sample encode an identical CDR3. The chain employs TRBV7-9 and TRBJ2-5, with D possibly matching TRBD2 (5 bases). Deletions cut 0 bases from V and 5 bases from J, with 7 bases between. The CDR3 extends over 13 amino acids. Germline V lookup: CDR1 SEHNR, CDR2 FQNEAQ (reference sequence). For the CDR3, the DNA is TGTGCCAGCAGCTTAGCGGGAGTGGAGACCCAGTACTTC. Protein product: CASSLAGVETQYF. Together with reference TRBV7-9 and TRBJ2-5, the CDR3 gives the full variable domain: DTGVSQNPRHKITKRGQNVTFRCDPISEHNRLYWYRQTLGQGPEFLTYFQNEAQLEKSRLLSDRFSAERPKGSFSTLEIQRTEQGDSAMYLCASSLAGVETQYFGPGTRLLVL.

The rearrangement links TRBV5-1 to TRBJ2-3; unclear D gene. The CDR3 extends over 13 amino acids. Germline V gives CDR1 SGHRS, CDR2 YFSETQ. The V gene lost 7 bases and the J gene lost 0 bases, with 9 bases spanning the gap. CDR3 DNA: TGCGCCAGCGCCGAAGGTAGCACAGATACGCAGTATTTT. Translation gives CASAEGSTDTQYF. The full variable domain, its missing parts supplied by reference TRBV5-1 and TRBJ2-3, is KAGVTQTPRYLIKTRGQQVTLSCSPISGHRSVSWYQQTPGQGLQFLFEYFSETQRNKGNFPGRFSGRQFSNSRSEMNVSTLELGDSALYLCASAEGSTDTQYFGPGTRLTVL.

The rearrangement links TRBV29-1 to TRBJ2-1; the D gene is possibly TRBD1 (5 bases). The CDR3 runs 12 residues. Trimming cost V 7 bases and J 8 bases, with 15 bases left between them. The germline V gene has CDR1 SQVTM and CDR2 ANQGSEA. The CDR3 reads CSAYRKGYEQFF. The CDR3 region has the DNA TGCAGCGCCTACAGGAAAGGATATGAGCAGTTCTTC.

This clone occurred once. The chain uses TRBV19 and TRBJ1-5, with a possible D match to TRBD1 (6 bases). The CDR3 runs 15 residues. In germline, CDR1 is LNHDA, CDR2 SQIVND (reference sequence). Trimming took off 8 bases at V and 8 bases at J, with 22 bases between the two ends. As DNA, the CDR3 is TGTGCCAGTGCAACCGACGGAACAGGGATTAAGCCCCAGCATTTT. Amino acid sequence: CASATDGTGIKPQHF.

A remark on this clone: Distinct nucleotide sequences in the sample also encode this CDR3. V usage is TRBV28 and J usage is TRBJ2-7; 7 nucleotides agree with TRBD2. This CDR3 contains 14 residues. V shed 4 bases, J shed 2 bases, and the junction held 5 bases outside the gene matches. Germline V lookup: CDR1 MDHEN, CDR2 SYDVKM. CDR3 nucleotide sequence: TGTGCCAGCAGTTCGGGGGGTAGTACCTACGAGCAGTACTTC. Translation: CASSSGGSTYEQYF.

The chain combines TRBV5-6 with TRBJ1-4, with no clear D. V was cut by 5 bases and J by 0 bases, with 14 bases left in between. The CDR3 totals 16 residues. Germline CDR1 and CDR2: SGHDT and YYEEEE. The CDR3: CASSFASAATNEKLFF. In DNA form, the CDR3 reads TGTGCCAGCAGTTTCGCTTCAGCTGCAACTAATGAAAAACTGTTTTTT.

With regard to this clone: The sample has other DNA sequences that encode this CDR3 too. The chain carries TRBV5-1 and TRBJ2-7, with TRBD1 matching over 7 bases. CDR1 is SGHRS and CDR2 is YFSETQ in the germline V gene. V gave up 3 bases and J gave up 2 bases; unmatched junction bases: 5. This CDR3 is 14 amino acids long. CDR3 sequence (DNA): TGCGCCAGCAGCTCGGGACAGCCAACCTACGAGCAGTACTTC. Translation gives CASSSGQPTYEQYF.

The gene calls are TRBV18 and TRBJ1-1; TRBD1 might be the D (6 bases). This CDR3 contains 11 residues. Germline V CDR1 and CDR2: KGHSH, LQKENI. The ends were cut back, 6 bases at V and 11 bases at J, with 13 bases in the middle. CDR3 sequence reads: CASSIQGIAFF. CDR3 DNA sequence: TGTGCCAGCTCCATACAGGGCATCGCTTTCTTT. The full variable domain, its missing parts supplied by reference TRBV18 and TRBJ1-1, is NAGVMQNPRHLVRRRGQEARLRCSPMKGHSHVYWYRQLPEEGLKFMVYLQKENIIDESGMPKERFSAEFPKEGPSILRIQQVVRGDSAAYFCASSIQGIAFFGQGTRLTVV.

This clone was detected once. The chain is built from TRBV28 and TRBJ2-1; 7 bases agree with TRBD2. Germline V gene sequence: CDR1 MDHEN, CDR2 SYDVKM. The J segment lost 6 bases and the V segment lost 6 bases, leaving 14 bases of the junction unmatched. This CDR3 has 16 residues. CDR3 DNA sequence: TGTGCCAGCAGGGGGGGTAGCACGGGAGGCGGCAATGAGCAGTTCTTC. This sequence encodes CASRGGSTGGGNEQFF.

This clone was observed once. The CDR3 DNA reads as TGTGCCACCAGCAGAGTCCTAGTTGCTGAGCAGTTCTTC. The encoded protein is CATSRVLVAEQFF. J is TRBJ2-1 and V is TRBV15; D is undetermined. V lost 1 base, J lost 9 bases, and 10 bases lay in between. The CDR3 length is 13 residues. Germline V CDR1 and CDR2: LNHNV, YYDKDF (reference sequence).

This clone showed up just once. The chain carries TRBV6-6 and TRBJ2-3; 10 nucleotides match TRBD1. In germline, CDR1 is MNHNY, CDR2 SVGAGI (reference sequence). V dropped 6 bases and J dropped 2; count of bases not matched to a gene: 8. The CDR3 sequence is 16 residues long. The DNA for the CDR3 is TGTGCCAGCAGCCCCTGGGACAGGGGCTTCACAGATACGCAGTATTTT. Its translation is CASSPWDRGFTDTQYF.

A single count supports this clone. This chain connects TRBV7-7 to TRBJ2-5, with TRBD1 matching 8 bases. With 5 bases clipped from V and 4 bases from J, the junction kept 9 bases outside the gene matches. CDR1 is SSHAT, CDR2 FNYEAQ, per germline (reference sequence). CDR3 size: 15 residues. CDR3 in amino acids: CASSRTGGGGETQYF. The CDR3 region has the DNA TGTGCCAGCAGCCGTACAGGGGGAGGAGGAGAGACCCAGTACTTC. Using reference TRBV7-7 and TRBJ2-5 for the parts outside the CDR3, the full variable domain is GAGVSQSPRYKVTKRGQDVTLRCDPISSHATLYWYQQALGQGPEFLTYFNYEAQPDKSGLPSDRFSAERPEGSISTLTIQRTEQRDSAMYRCASSRTGGGGETQYFGPGTRLLVL.

CDR3 sequence: CASSWRGLSGTDTQYF. The CDR3 nucleotides are TGTGCCAGCAGCTGGAGGGGGCTTTCCGGCACAGATACGCAGTATTTT. The J gene is TRBJ2-3, the V gene TRBV5-6; a weak D match, TRBD1 (7 bases). In germline, CDR1 is SGHDT, CDR2 YYEEEE. The CDR3 is 16 residues long. V lost 3 bases to trimming and J lost 1 base, with 15 bases between them.

The V call is TRBV29-1, the J call TRBJ2-2; D assignment may be TRBD1 or TRBD2 (6 bases each). V shed 0 bases and J shed 0 bases, with 14 bases lying between them. The CDR3 has 17 residues. CDR1 is SQVTM and CDR2 is ANQGSEA in the germline V gene. DNA for the CDR3: TGCAGCGTTGAAGATAACCGAGGGGGGCCGAACACCGGGGAGCTGTTTTTT. Protein: CSVEDNRGGPNTGELFF.

V usage is TRBV4-3 and J usage is TRBJ2-7; D is ambiguous. There are 13 residues in the CDR3. Germline V gene lookup returns CDR1 LGHNA and CDR2 YSLEER. V lost 1 base and J lost 2, with 6 bases in between. The CDR3 region is CASSQALPYEQYF. The CDR3 DNA sequence: TGCGCCAGCAGCCAAGCTCTCCCCTACGAGCAGTACTTC.

The rearrangement uses TRBV20-1 and TRBJ1-2; D gene unclear. CDR1 and CDR2 (germline): DFQATT, SNEGSKA (reference sequence). Trimming removed 5 bases from V and 8 bases from J, with 12 bases in between. The CDR3 sequence is 11 residues long. CDR3: CSAPQLGGYTF. CDR3 nucleotide sequence: TGCAGTGCTCCACAACTAGGAGGCTACACCTTC.

Concerning this clone itself: In the same sample, other DNA sequences code for this CDR3. The chain links TRBV7-9 to TRBJ2-5; the D gene could be TRBD1 or TRBD2 (5 bases each). V lost 7 bases and J 5 bases, leaving 11 bases between the germline ends. The length of the CDR3 is 12 residues. Per the germline V gene, CDR1 is SEHNR and CDR2 is FQNEAQ (reference sequence). The DNA of the CDR3 is TGTGCCAGCACCCCTGGGGGTGAGACCCAGTACTTC. Translation: CASTPGGETQYF.

The rearrangement uses TRBV30 and TRBJ1-4; D ambiguous. V was clipped by 2 bases and J by 0 bases, with 7 bases between them. The CDR3 loop spans 14 amino acids. In germline, CDR1 is GTSNPN, CDR2 SVGIG (reference sequence). CDR3 sequence: CAWSIGTTNEKLFF. CDR3 DNA: TGTGCCTGGAGTATCGGGACAACTAATGAAAAACTGTTTTTT.

This chain uses TRBV19 with TRBJ2-7, with TRBD2 matching over 9 bases. The length of the CDR3 is 15 residues. The ends lost 7 bases at V and 7 bases at J; junction bases unmatched: 14. The germline CDR1 and CDR2 sequences are LNHDA and SQIVND (reference sequence). In DNA, the CDR3 is TGTGCCAGTATGGCTAGCGGGGCGACTGGGGGAGAGCAGTACTTC. Its protein is CASMASGATGGEQYF.

On this clone: This same CDR3 is encoded by further DNA sequences in the sample. This chain joins TRBV5-1 and TRBJ1-5; D is unresolved. Trimming removed 0 bases at V and 7 bases at J, with 8 bases between. There are 13 residues in the CDR3. Germline V gene data show CDR1 as SGHRS and CDR2 as YFSETQ. CDR3 in DNA: TGCGCCAGCAGCTTGGGGTGGCGGCAGCCCCAGCATTTT. Its translation is CASSLGWRQPQHF.

This clone has a single count. This sequence joins TRBV5-4 and TRBJ2-3; 8 bases agree with TRBD1. Losses at the gene ends were 4 bases for V and 6 bases for J; bases not matched to a gene: 10. Germline V gene data show CDR1 as SGHNT and CDR2 as YYREEE (reference sequence). The CDR3 has 15 residues. Written as DNA, the CDR3 is TGTGCCAGCAGCACAACACGGACAGGGATTGATACGCAGTATTTT. Translating it yields CASSTTRTGIDTQYF.

V is TRBV11-2 and J is TRBJ1-4; 7 nucleotides agree with TRBD1. Trimming at V came to 5 bases and at J to 8 bases, leaving 14 bases not matched to a gene. This CDR3 has 16 amino acids. The V gene's germline CDR1 is SGHAT and CDR2 FQNNGV. CDR3 bases: TGTGCCAGCAGCCCCTCTACAGCCCCAGGGGGGGAAAAACTGTTTTTT. Its translation is CASSPSTAPGGEKLFF.

This rearrangement joins TRBV5-1 to TRBJ1-2, with D hard to call. Germline CDR1 SGHRS, CDR2 YFSETQ. Trimming cost V 0 bases and J 2 bases, with 8 bases left between them. The CDR3 covers 14 residues. The CDR3 DNA sequence: TGCGCCAGCAGCTTGGGGACGGACAACTATGGCTACACCTTC. As protein: CASSLGTDNYGYTF.

This chain connects TRBV6-5 to TRBJ1-2; no clear D gene. CDR1 and CDR2 (germline): MNHEY, SVGAGI. Trimming took 4 bases from V and 6 from J, leaving 15 bases between them. CDR3 length equals 14 residues. The CDR3 protein is CASSFEGNLNGYTF. Here the CDR3 DNA reads TGTGCCAGCAGTTTCGAGGGTAATCTGAATGGCTACACCTTC.

V gene TRBV18 combines with J gene TRBJ1-2; no firm D call. The germline gives CDR1 KGHSH, CDR2 LQKENI. V dropped 2 bases and J dropped 2 bases, with 18 bases sitting between them. CDR3 length: 17 residues. This CDR3 is CASSPYLVDKTNYGYTF. CDR3 nucleotides: TGTGCCAGCTCACCATATTTGGTAGACAAAACAAACTATGGCTACACCTTC.

The chain uses TRBV5-1 and TRBJ2-7; the D is unclear. Germline CDR1 and CDR2: SGHRS and YFSETQ. This CDR3 is 12 amino acids long. V gave up 6 bases and J gave up 3 bases, with 10 bases separating them. The CDR3 DNA reads as TGCGCCAGCACCCAAGACTTCTACGAGCAGTACTTC. It is translated as CASTQDFYEQYF.

The V call is TRBV29-1, the J call TRBJ2-1; TRBD1 aligns across 7 bases. Germline V gives CDR1 SQVTM, CDR2 ANQGSEA. The CDR3 totals 11 residues. CDR3 DNA: TGCACCGTGAAGACAGGGAATGAGCAGTTCTTC. This sequence encodes CTVKTGNEQFF.

The V gene is TRBV5-1, the J gene TRBJ2-7; D is perhaps TRBD1 or TRBD2 (6 bases each). V lost 7 bases and J lost 4, with 12 bases in between. This CDR3 has 12 residues. Germline V lookup: CDR1 SGHRS, CDR2 YFSETQ. CDR3 sequence reads: CASHREEYEQYF. CDR3 sequence (DNA): TGCGCCAGCCACAGGGAGGAGTACGAGCAGTACTTC.

This clone was counted once. The chain combines TRBV7-9 with TRBJ1-2; 9 nucleotides line up with TRBD1. Germline values: CDR1 SEHNR, CDR2 FQNEAQ (reference sequence). The CDR3 length is 15 residues. The junction had 6 bases not matched to a gene; V was cut back by 4 bases and J by 3 bases. The CDR3 DNA reads as TGTGCCAGCAGCTCCCGGACAGGGGAGGACTATGGCTACACCTTC. Its protein product is CASSSRTGEDYGYTF.

The chain joins TRBV5-1 to TRBJ2-1, with 11 bases that match TRBD2. The CDR3 is 19 amino acids. V was pared by 4 bases and J by 8 bases, with 20 bases of the junction left unmatched. Per the germline V gene, CDR1 is SGHRS and CDR2 is YFSETQ. The CDR3 region has the DNA TGCGCCAGCAGCGGGGGAGCCGGGACTAGCGGCCAGGGCAGCGATGAGCAGTTCTTC. It codes for CASSGGAGTSGQGSDEQFF.